Detailed here is one TCR beta chain. What it binds is not known. A read error may explain this, as a much larger clone is one base away. This CDR3 contains 16 residues. After removal of 0 bases from V and 3 bases from J, the junction contained 3 bases not matched to a gene. Germline V gene data show CDR1 as MNHNY and CDR2 as SVGAGI (reference sequence). Both previously described methods and listed TCR primers were employed to make bulk TCR libraries. TCRdb re-analysed the PCR reads in MiXCR, keeping a single row per CDR3 protein. Among 60,000 to 80,000 distinct CDR3 sequences listed, roughly 20% were seen once. The data stem from a study of molecular identifiers for immune sequencing clone quantification. Sorted naive CD8 T cells, about 20,000 to 1,100,000, were sequenced from 10%, 30% or 50% RNA. General observations from the study: Barcode sharing among identical TCR molecules could make large clones appear smaller. Over 98% of effector molecules, but under 1% in naive cells, were held by clones with more than 20 RNA copies.

The sequencing sample was made of naive CD8+ T cells from blood, with Jurkat cell RNA spiked in. Subset denoted: FACS-sorted CD8+CD4-CCR7+CD45RA+ naive T cells. The chain couples TRBV6-6 to TRBJ2-7; 12 positions agree with TRBD2. This clonotype originated in a human donor in good health. Some libraries in this study had Jurkat cell RNA spiked in. The CDR3 protein is CASSYSETSGSYEQYF. The CDR3 DNA follows: TGTGCCAGCAGTTACTCGGAGACTAGCGGGAGCTACGAGCAGTACTTC.